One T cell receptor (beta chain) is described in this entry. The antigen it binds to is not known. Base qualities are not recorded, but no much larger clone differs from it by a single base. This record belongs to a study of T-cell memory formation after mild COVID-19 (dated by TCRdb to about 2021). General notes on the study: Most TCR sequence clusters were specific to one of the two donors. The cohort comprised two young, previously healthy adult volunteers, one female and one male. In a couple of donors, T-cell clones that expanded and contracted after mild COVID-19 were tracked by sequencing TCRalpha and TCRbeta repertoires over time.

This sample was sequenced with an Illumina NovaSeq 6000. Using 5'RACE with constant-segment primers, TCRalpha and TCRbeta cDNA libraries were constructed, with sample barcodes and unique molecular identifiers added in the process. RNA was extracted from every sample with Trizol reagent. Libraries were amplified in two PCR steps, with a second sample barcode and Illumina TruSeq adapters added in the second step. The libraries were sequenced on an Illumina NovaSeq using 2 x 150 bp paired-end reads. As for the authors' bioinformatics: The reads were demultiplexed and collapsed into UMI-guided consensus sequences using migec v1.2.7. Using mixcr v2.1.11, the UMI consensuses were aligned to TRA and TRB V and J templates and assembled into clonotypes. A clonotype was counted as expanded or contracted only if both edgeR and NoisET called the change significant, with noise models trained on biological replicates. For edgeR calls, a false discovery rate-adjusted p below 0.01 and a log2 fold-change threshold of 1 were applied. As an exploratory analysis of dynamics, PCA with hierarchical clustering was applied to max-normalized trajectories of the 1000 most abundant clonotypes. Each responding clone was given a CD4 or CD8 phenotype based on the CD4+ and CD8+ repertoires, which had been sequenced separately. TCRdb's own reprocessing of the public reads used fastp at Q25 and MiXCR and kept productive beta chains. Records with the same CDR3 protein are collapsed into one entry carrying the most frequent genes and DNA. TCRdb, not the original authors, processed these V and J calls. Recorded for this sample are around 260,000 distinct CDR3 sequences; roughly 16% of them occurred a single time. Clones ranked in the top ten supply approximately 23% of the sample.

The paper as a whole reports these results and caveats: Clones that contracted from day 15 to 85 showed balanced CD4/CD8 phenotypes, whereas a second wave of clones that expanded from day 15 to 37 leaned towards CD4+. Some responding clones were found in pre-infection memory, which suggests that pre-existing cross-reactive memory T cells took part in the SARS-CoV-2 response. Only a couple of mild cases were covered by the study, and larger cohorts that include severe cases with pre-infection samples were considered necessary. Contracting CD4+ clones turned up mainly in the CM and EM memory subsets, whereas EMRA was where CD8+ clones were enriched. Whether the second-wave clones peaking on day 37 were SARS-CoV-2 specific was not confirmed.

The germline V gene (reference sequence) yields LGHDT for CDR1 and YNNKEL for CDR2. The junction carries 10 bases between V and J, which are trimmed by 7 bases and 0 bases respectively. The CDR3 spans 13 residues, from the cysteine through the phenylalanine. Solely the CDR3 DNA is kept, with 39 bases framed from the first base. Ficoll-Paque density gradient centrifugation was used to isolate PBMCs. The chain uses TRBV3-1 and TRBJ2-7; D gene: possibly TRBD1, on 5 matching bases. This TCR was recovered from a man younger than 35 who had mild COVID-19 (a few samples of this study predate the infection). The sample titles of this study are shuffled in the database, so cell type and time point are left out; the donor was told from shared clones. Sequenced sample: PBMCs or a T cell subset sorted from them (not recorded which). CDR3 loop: CASTSTDSYEQYF. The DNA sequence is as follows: TGTGCCAGCACTTCGACAGACTCCTACGAGCAGTACTTC.